This TCR beta chain stems from a study of blood T cell repertoires in COVID-19. In the study overall: There were acute and convalescent COVID-19 samples, and they came from the United States, Italy and Spain. In each case, the material was cDNA or gDNA derived from T cells, B-cell-depleted T cells, or PBMCs.

In the original analysis: Researchers report that nucleated cell counts were estimated from reference gene primer amplification. The data were produced by immunoSEQ multiplex PCR, yet TCRdb's version contains in-frame clones alone and is incomplete. D and trimming come from the DNA, and the V and J calls and clone size come from that table. The table records 130,000 to 150,000 clones, roughly 83% of them present only once. Seattle participants joined during active infection and were tracked over time. Germline V CDR1 and CDR2: SGHRS, YFSETQ. Trimming cost V 1 base and J 2 bases, with 10 bases left between them. CDR3 length: 15 amino acids.

The chain uses TRBV5-1 and TRBJ1-3; D remains unclear. The sequenced sample was peripheral blood. The origin of this receptor is a woman in her 70s with COVID-19, enrolled during active disease. CDR3 sequence (DNA): TGCGCCAGCAGCTTGTGGCCTGAAGCTGGAAACACCATATATTTT. This codes for CASSLWPEAGNTIYF.